A single sample is the source of the 18 T cell receptor beta chains below, sequenced in a study of blood T cells in healthy people across ages. Together with a sample-barcoded 5' primer, a J-beta primer mix was included in a second PCR lasting about 7 to 12 cycles. TCRdb used MiXCR to reprocess the 5' RACE reads, holding one entry per CDR3 protein. This sample has fewer than 900,000 distinct CDR3 sequences, with around half found just once. The sample consisted of blood. Receptors were obtained from a woman aged 60-75 years in good health.

There are a few counts of this clonotype. The chain's CDR3 is CASRWEQYF. The CDR3 DNA follows: TGTGCCAGCAGGTGGGAGCAGTACTTC. The chain uses TRBV14 and TRBJ2-7, with unresolved D. V lost 6 bases to trimming and J lost 7 bases, with 4 bases between them. The CDR3 spans 9 residues. The germline gives CDR1 SGHDN, CDR2 FVKESK.

In DNA form, the CDR3 reads TGTGCCAGCAGCGTAGTTCTTGTTTACTACGAGCAGTACTTC. As protein: CASSVVLVYYEQYF. The chain combines TRBV7-2 with TRBJ2-7; D not resolved. The V and J ends lost 5 bases and 3 bases respectively, with 14 bases between them. CDR1 is SGHTA and CDR2 is FQGNSA in the germline V gene. CDR3 length equals 14 residues.

The rearrangement joins TRBV5-1 to TRBJ2-1; possible D gene TRBD1, 5 bases. The CDR3 runs to 15 residues. Trimming removed 4 bases at V and 0 bases at J, with 11 bases between. Germline V gene data show CDR1 as SGHRS and CDR2 as YFSETQ. The CDR3 nucleotides are TGCGCCAGCAGCGCGACAGATAGCTCCTACAATGAGCAGTTCTTC. As protein: CASSATDSSYNEQFF.

The V call is TRBV4-2, the J call TRBJ2-5; 9 bases are a match to TRBD1. The CDR3 totals 17 residues. Germline CDR1 and CDR2: LGHNA and YNFKEQ. V dropped 0 bases and J dropped 5; count of bases not matched to a gene: 10. CDR3 sequence (DNA): TGTGCCAGCAGCCAAGAGACCCACAGGGGGCTGGGGGAGACCCAGTACTTC. It translates to CASSQETHRGLGETQYF.

This clonotype was recorded at least ten times. This chain connects TRBV29-1 to TRBJ2-5; possible D gene TRBD1, 5 bases. This CDR3 region has 12 residues. Germline-derived CDR1 and CDR2 are SQVTM and ANQGSEA. Between the trimmed V and J ends, which lost 6 bases and 4 bases, there was a span of 12 bases. Here the CDR3 reads CSVRQSAETQYF. The CDR3 bases are TGCAGCGTAAGACAGTCCGCAGAGACCCAGTACTTC. The whole variable domain, filled in from reference TRBV29-1 and TRBJ2-5, reads SAVISQKPSRDICQRGTSLTIQCQVDSQVTMMFWYRQQPGQSLTLIATANQGSEATYESGFVIDKFPISRPNLTFSTLTVSNMSPEDSSIYLCSVRQSAETQYFGPGTRLLVL.

The gene calls are TRBV12-3 or TRBV12-4 and TRBJ2-1; D is perhaps TRBD2 (5 bases). With the DNA end fitting TRBJ2-7 better, the J assignment may be wrong. The CDR3 sequence is 14 residues long. The CDR3 region is CASRPGNSYNEQYF. In DNA, the CDR3 is TGTGCCAGCAGGCCGGGGAACTCCTACAATGAGCAGTACTTC.

The V and J genes are TRBV12-3 or TRBV12-4 and TRBJ2-3; possible D gene TRBD1, 6 bases. The CDR3 sequence is 14 residues long. The V end lost 7 bases, the J end lost 2 bases, and 13 bases lay between the germline ends. The CDR3 spells CASTRTVATDTQYF. As DNA, the CDR3 is TGTGCCAGCACCCGGACAGTTGCCACAGATACGCAGTATTTT.

V gene TRBV5-1 combines with J gene TRBJ2-4; D tentatively fits TRBD1 or TRBD2 (5 bases each). The V and J ends lost 4 bases and 3 bases respectively, with 20 bases between them. CDR3 length equals 17 residues. CDR1 and CDR2 (germline): SGHRS, YFSETQ. The CDR3 bases are TGCGCCAGCAGCCAGGGACCCCACGGGATAGGCAAAAACATTCAGTACTTC. This gives the protein CASSQGPHGIGKNIQYF.

The chain couples TRBV7-2 to TRBJ1-1; no definite D call. Germline lookup yields CDR1 SGHTA and CDR2 FQGNSA. Deletions cut 2 bases from V and 6 bases from J, with 13 bases between. The CDR3 extends over 14 amino acids. The CDR3 DNA sequence: TGTGCCAGCAGCTTACGCCGGGGAAACCCTGAAGCTTTCTTT. Its translation is CASSLRRGNPEAFF.

Of note for this clonotype: This may be a read error: a much more frequent sequence differs by one nucleotide. This chain connects TRBV10-3 to TRBJ2-1, with 8 nucleotides matching TRBD1. Germline V gene data show CDR1 as ENHRY and CDR2 as SYGVKD. The CDR3 is 15 amino acids. CDR3: CAVSESRQGYNEQFF. CDR3 DNA sequence: TGTGCCGTCAGTGAGTCCCGACAGGGGTACAATGAGCAGTTCTTC.

As to this clonotype: At one end the junction does not follow the germline gene, possibly because of a read error. V usage is TRBV2 and J usage is TRBJ1-6; D may be TRBD1 (6 bases). The CDR3 sequence is 14 residues long. Germline-derived CDR1 and CDR2 are SNHLY and FYNNEI. The CDR3 region has the DNA TGTGCCAGCAGTGGGCAGGGGCCGAATTCACCCCCCCACTTT. Its translation is CASSGQGPNSPPHF.

This clonotype has a handful of counts. V and J are TRBV6-2 or TRBV6-3 and TRBJ2-5, with 7 positions matching TRBD2. Germline trimming cut 10 bases from V and 2 bases from J; bases unmatched to any gene: 16. The CDR3 sequence is 16 residues long. Germline V lookup: CDR1 MNHEY, CDR2 SVGEGT. In DNA, the CDR3 is TGTGCCACCAGCTTAATTAAGAGCGGGGCACAAGAGACCCAGTACTTC. The encoded protein is CATSLIKSGAQETQYF.

This clonotype was counted a few times. The V and J genes are TRBV2 and TRBJ2-7; TRBD2 matches 8 bases. J was trimmed by 2 bases and V by 6 bases; bases with no gene match: 0. CDR1 is SNHLY, CDR2 FYNNEI, per germline. There are 12 residues in the CDR3. This CDR3 reads CASRGLAYEQYF. In DNA form, the CDR3 reads TGTGCCAGCAGGGGACTAGCCTACGAGCAGTACTTC.

Turning to this clonotype: One end of the junction is discordant with germline, which a read error may explain. V and J are TRBV20-1 and TRBJ2-3; 13 bases map to TRBD2. CDR1 is DFQATT and CDR2 is SNEGSKA in the germline V gene (reference sequence). The CDR3 has 17 residues. The CDR3 protein is CSAPTSGRTRSTDTQYF. CDR3 DNA sequence: TGCAGTGCGCCGACTAGCGGGAGGACCCGTAGCACAGATACACAGTATTTT.

This clonotype has a count of ten or more. The chain joins TRBV11-2 to TRBJ2-5, with 8 nucleotides matching TRBD1. Germline CDR1 SGHAT, CDR2 FQNNGV. The CDR3 has 14 residues. The J segment lost 5 bases and the V segment lost 3 bases, leaving 5 bases of the junction unmatched. In DNA form, the CDR3 reads TGTGCCAGCAGCTTCGACAGGGGACGGGAGACCCAGTACTTC. Translation gives CASSFDRGRETQYF.

The chain is built from TRBV7-9 and TRBJ2-7; possible D gene TRBD2, 5 bases. The J call may be incorrect, as the DNA end agrees better with TRBJ2-1. The CDR3 extends over 13 amino acids. In germline, CDR1 is SEHNR, CDR2 FQNEAQ (reference sequence). As DNA, the CDR3 is TGTGCCAGCAGCTTAGTGGTGGGAGAGGAGCAGTTCTTC. As protein: CASSLVVGEEQFF.

V gene TRBV6-2 or TRBV6-3 combines with J gene TRBJ1-5; D gene unclear. V was pared by 10 bases and J by 0 bases, with 10 bases between. Germline V CDR1 and CDR2: MNHEY, SVGEGT. CDR3 length: 13 amino acids. The CDR3 DNA reads TGTGCCACCTCAGACTATAGCAATCAGCCCCAGCATTTT. This sequence encodes CATSDYSNQPQHF.

This clonotype showed up just a few times. This chain links TRBV20-1 with TRBJ2-7, with 8 bases fitting TRBD2. J lost 2 bases, V lost 0 bases, and 3 bases had no gene match. CDR3 size: 14 residues. CDR1 is DFQATT and CDR2 is SNEGSKA in the germline V gene (reference sequence). This CDR3 is CSARDVGGAYEQYF. DNA of the CDR3: TGCAGTGCTAGAGACGTCGGGGGGGCCTACGAGCAGTACTTC.